These 13 T cell receptor beta chains were sequenced from one sample in a study of early T cells in non-severe SARS-CoV-2 infection. TCRdb itself ran the 5' RACE reads through MiXCR, one entry per CDR3 protein. Of over 30,000 distinct CDR3 sequences detected, approximately 5% appear once; the ten largest clones hold about 21%. Sequenced: whole blood. All receptors come from an adult who was a healthcare worker with PCR-confirmed SARS-CoV-2 infection or an uninfected control (not recorded which).

This clonotype was picked up a small number of times. This CDR3 reads CASSLGTGRDEQFF. In DNA form, the CDR3 reads TGTGCCAGCAGCTTAGGGACAGGGCGGGATGAGCAGTTCTTC. J is TRBJ2-1 and V is TRBV11-2; TRBD1 matches 8 bases. The length of the CDR3 is 14 residues. Germline CDR1 reads SGHAT; CDR2 reads FQNNGV. With 1 base clipped from V and 8 bases from J, the junction kept 4 bases outside the gene matches.

This clonotype was detected ten times or more. The V gene is TRBV28, the J gene TRBJ2-2; no definite D call. Germline V gene data show CDR1 as MDHEN and CDR2 as SYDVKM. The CDR3 has 14 amino acids. V shed 8 bases and J shed 6 bases, with 16 bases lying between them. The chain's CDR3 is CASHPPYQAGELFF. In DNA, the CDR3 is TGTGCCAGCCATCCCCCCTACCAGGCCGGGGAGCTGTTTTTT.

This clonotype was picked up a small number of times. V is TRBV7-3 and J is TRBJ2-1, with TRBD2 identical over 15 bases. In germline, CDR1 is SGHTA, CDR2 FQGTGA. The length of the CDR3 is 16 residues. The ends lost 5 bases at V and 6 bases at J; junction bases unmatched: 5. The CDR3 region has the DNA TGTGCCAGCAGCCCAGGGACTAGCGGGGGGTTCAATGAGCAGTTCTTC. Its protein is CASSPGTSGGFNEQFF.

The V call is TRBV6-6, the J call TRBJ1-3, with D maybe TRBD1 (5 bases). This CDR3 has 16 residues. The germline CDR1 and CDR2 sequences are MNHNY and SVGAGI (reference sequence). Trimming took 7 bases from V and 3 from J, leaving 19 bases between them. The CDR3 loop reads CASTQAEGLYGNTIYF. CDR3 sequence (DNA): TGTGCCAGCACACAGGCAGAGGGTCTTTATGGAAACACCATATATTTT.

This clonotype was seen more than once but under ten times. This chain connects TRBV3-1 to TRBJ2-5, with TRBD1 matching over 9 bases. CDR3 length equals 14 residues. CDR1 is LGHDT and CDR2 is YNNKEL in the germline V gene (reference sequence). Unmatched junction bases numbered 7, after V lost 7 bases and J lost 4 bases. For the CDR3, the DNA is TGTGCCAGCAAGGGGACAGGGTGGATAGAGACCCAGTACTTC. Translated: CASKGTGWIETQYF.

This clonotype has at least ten counts. The V gene is TRBV7-9, the J gene TRBJ1-2; D remains ambiguous. The CDR3 sequence is 12 residues long. Trimming cost V 8 bases and J 0 bases, with 7 bases left between them. Germline V gene data show CDR1 as SEHNR and CDR2 as FQNEAQ (reference sequence). CDR3 protein: CASATANYGYTF. CDR3 bases: TGTGCCAGCGCAACAGCTAACTATGGCTACACCTTC. Using reference TRBV7-9 and TRBJ1-2 for the parts outside the CDR3, the full variable domain is DTGVSQNPRHKITKRGQNVTFRCDPISEHNRLYWYRQTLGQGPEFLTYFQNEAQLEKSRLLSDRFSAERPKGSFSTLEIQRTEQGDSAMYLCASATANYGYTFGSGTRLTVV.

This clonotype was detected many times. This chain connects TRBV18 to TRBJ2-7; TRBD1 matches at 8 bases. The germline V gene has CDR1 KGHSH and CDR2 LQKENI. This CDR3 has 14 amino acids. V was pared by 2 bases and J by 2 bases, with 2 bases of the junction left unmatched. The CDR3 sequence is CASSPGDRPYEQYF. DNA of the CDR3: TGTGCCAGCTCACCAGGGGACAGGCCCTACGAGCAGTACTTC.

J is TRBJ2-2 and V is TRBV4-3; D is ambiguous. The V gene lost 0 bases and the J gene lost 7 bases, with 6 bases spanning the gap. CDR3 length: 13 residues. Germline V gives CDR1 LGHNA, CDR2 YSLEER. CDR3 DNA: TGCGCCAGCAGCCAAGAGGGGTACGGGGAGCTGTTTTTT. Translating gives CASSQEGYGELFF.

This clonotype was observed many times. This chain joins TRBV28 and TRBJ1-2, with D possibly TRBD1 on 6 matching bases. Germline V gene lookup returns CDR1 MDHEN and CDR2 SYDVKM. The CDR3 loop spans 13 amino acids. V was cut by 3 bases and J by 2 bases, with 7 bases left in between. The CDR3 is CASSFGGNYGYTF. In DNA, the CDR3 is TGTGCCAGCAGTTTCGGGGGCAACTATGGCTACACCTTC.

This clonotype was detected ten times or more. The CDR3, as DNA: TGTGCCAGCAGCTTAGATCAGTACGAGCAGTACTTC. Translation gives CASSLDQYEQYF. The J gene is TRBJ2-7, the V gene TRBV11-2; D ambiguous. The V gene's germline CDR1 is SGHAT and CDR2 FQNNGV. The CDR3 is 12 residues long. Trimming took 0 bases from V and 4 from J, leaving 4 bases between them.

This clonotype was counted at least ten times. V is TRBV25-1 and J is TRBJ1-6, with 7 nucleotides matching TRBD1. Trimming at V came to 6 bases and at J to 9 bases, leaving 8 bases not matched to a gene. The CDR3 contains 14 residues. The V gene's germline CDR1 is MGHDK and CDR2 SYGVNS. The CDR3 here is CASRPTGIGSPLHF. The CDR3 DNA follows: TGTGCCAGCAGACCGACAGGGATCGGTTCACCCCTCCACTTT.

In its sample, this clonotype was seen many times. The rearrangement uses TRBV30 and TRBJ1-1, with D tentatively TRBD1 (5 bases). Trimming removed 4 bases at V and 5 bases at J, with 14 bases between. CDR3 length: 13 residues. Germline CDR1 GTSNPN, CDR2 SVGIG (reference sequence). CDR3 protein: CAWKMTRGTEAFF. CDR3 DNA: TGTGCCTGGAAGATGACTAGGGGAACTGAAGCTTTCTTT.

This clonotype appeared many times. The chain uses TRBV7-3 and TRBJ2-2; D remains ambiguous. Trimming removed 5 bases from V and 4 bases from J, with 17 bases in between. CDR3 length: 16 amino acids. Looked up from germline, CDR1 is SGHTA and CDR2 is FQGTGA. CDR3 residues: CASSTNPHPGTGELFF. CDR3 bases: TGTGCCAGCAGCACAAACCCCCACCCGGGCACCGGGGAGCTGTTTTTT.